This T cell receptor (beta chain) was recorded in a study of identical twins (dated by TCRdb to about 2016). Study-level background: To test whether fetal clonotypes persist, the study used deep sequencing on TCR alpha and beta repertoires from monozygotic twins, unrelated adults of various ages, and cord blood. Replicate twin experiments were performed at different times using different library preparation protocols to rule out contamination.

General conclusions and limits of the study: Fewer insertions were carried by abundant cord blood beta clonotypes; a weaker similar trend was observed in young adult naive repertoires, while no such trend was observed in memory repertoires. A weaker excess of twin sharing was found in beta out-of-frame sequences because the signal-to-noise ratio was lowered by fewer shared sequences. In monozygotic twins, recombination models systematically underestimated out-of-frame TCR alpha sharing, but the models matched the sharing seen between unrelated individuals. Out-of-frame TCR alpha sequences shared between twins showed an excess of low generation-probability sequences compared with coincidental sharing between unrelated individuals. Zero-insertion analyses could be partly confounded by invariant T cells such as MAIT and iNKT, though diverse VJ usage argued against such confounding for most clonotypes. Because the same donors could not be followed over many years, the conclusions relied on cross-sectional statistical analysis.

Via the germline V gene, CDR1 is MGHDK and CDR2 SYGVNS. Measured from the cysteine to the phenylalanine, the CDR3 is 14 residues long. Left in the record is the CDR3 DNA by itself, 42 bases read in frame from the first base. Trimming costs V 6 bases and J 0 bases, and their ends lie 8 bases apart. This clonotype has at least ten counts. Its antigen is still unknown. The record has no base qualities; no much larger clone is one base away. Only healthy Caucasian donors were included. Three pairs of female monozygotic twins, all aged about 18 to 30 years, were included in the twin cohort. Positive isolation kits from Invitrogen were used to isolate CD4+ and CD8+ T cell populations. Library preparation employed 5' RACE. The data were produced on an Illumina HiSeq 2000. A universal primer binding site was introduced by template switching, and a unique molecular identifier was present in the final cDNA, enabling accurate counting of TCR cDNA molecules. First-strand cDNA for TCR alpha and beta chains was synthesized from specific primers in the conserved constant-segment region. To control for contamination, each cDNA library was double barcoded with a SMART-Mk sample barcode plus Illumina barcodes. TruSeq adapter sequences and Illumina sample barcodes were added in two successive PCR steps. The Illumina HiSeq platform was used with custom primers to sequence TCR alpha and beta cDNA libraries. As for the original processing: Unique molecular identifiers were extracted from raw reads with MiGEC, and CDR3 positions were determined with MiXCR. For each individual, recombination models were inferred using an EM algorithm with the repgenHMM and IGoR tools. Shared clonotypes were analyzed with the tcR package in R, and sharing was normalized by the product of cloneset sizes. To study raw recombination without the effects of thymic and clonal selection, out-of-frame nonproductive sequences were analyzed. The public reads were run again by TCRdb, first through fastp at Q25 and then through MiXCR, and only productive beta chains were kept. Entries that share a CDR3 protein sequence are merged under the most common genes and DNA. TCRdb's processing, not the authors', yielded these V and J calls. In all, the sample holds around 490,000 distinct CDR3 sequences, and over 12% of those were seen once. Of the sample, about 0.4% is held by the ten largest clones.

These data were also filed under a second study, of yellow fever vaccine responses in identical twins. The second study's authors report: According to the authors, in identical twins the way T cells responded to vaccination appeared partly convergent and partly personalized. Focusing on identical twins, the study followed the T cell clones that responded to the vaccine, and did so with precision.

This clonotype originated in a woman younger than 35 in good health. The chain is encoded by TRBV25-1 joined to TRBJ2-2; TRBD2 is a possible D gene, resting on 5 matching bases. Sequencing was carried out using CD4+ T cells sorted from blood. The CDR3 corresponds to CASSAGPNTGELFF. The nucleotide sequence is TGTGCCAGCAGCGCGGGTCCGAACACCGGGGAGCTGTTTTTT.